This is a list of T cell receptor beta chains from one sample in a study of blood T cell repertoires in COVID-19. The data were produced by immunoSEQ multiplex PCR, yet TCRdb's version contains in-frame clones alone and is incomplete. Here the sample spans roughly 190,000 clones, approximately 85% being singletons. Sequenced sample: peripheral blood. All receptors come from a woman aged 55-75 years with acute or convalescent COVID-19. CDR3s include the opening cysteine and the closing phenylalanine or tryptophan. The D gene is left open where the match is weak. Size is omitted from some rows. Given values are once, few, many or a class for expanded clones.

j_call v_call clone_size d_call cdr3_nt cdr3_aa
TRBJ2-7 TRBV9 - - TGTGCCAGCAGCGAACAGGGCCACGAGCAGTACTTC CASSEQGHEQYF
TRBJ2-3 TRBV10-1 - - TGCGCCAGCAAGGGAACGGACAGATCAGATACGCAGTATTTT CASKGTDRSDTQYF
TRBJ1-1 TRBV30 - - TGTGCCTGGAAAGAGGGTGACACTGAAGCTTTCTTT CAWKEGDTEAFF
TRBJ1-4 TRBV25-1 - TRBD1 TGTGCCAGCAGTGAAAGGACAGGGGGGAATGAAAAACTGTTTTTT CASSERTGGNEKLFF
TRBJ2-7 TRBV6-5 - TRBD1 TGTGCCACTTCGACAGGGGCCTACGAGCAGTACTTC CATSTGAYEQYF
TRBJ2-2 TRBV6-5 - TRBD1 TGTGCCAGCAGGCGACAGGGGCTAAACACCGGGGAGCTGTTTTTT CASRRQGLNTGELFF
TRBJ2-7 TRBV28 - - TGTGCCAGCAGTTTGCTAATCTACGAGCAGTACTTC CASSLLIYEQYF
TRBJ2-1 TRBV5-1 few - TGCGCCAGCAGCTTGCAAGGACAGCCCAACAATGAGCAGTTCTTC CASSLQGQPNNEQFF
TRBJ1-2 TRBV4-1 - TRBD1 TGCGCCAGCAGCAAGACTTTCGTCCGGGACAGGGAGGGTGGCTACACCTTC CASSKTFVRDREGGYTF
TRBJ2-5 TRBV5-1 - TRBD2 TGCGCCAGCAGCCCAGCGGGAGGGTATGAGACCCAGTACTTC CASSPAGGYETQYF
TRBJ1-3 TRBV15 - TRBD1 TGTGCCACCAGCCCGCGGGACAGGGCTGGAAACACCATATATTTT CATSPRDRAGNTIYF
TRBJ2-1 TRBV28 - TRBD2 TGTGCCAGCAGCCCGGCGGGACTAGCGTTTTACAATGAGCAGTTCTTC CASSPAGLAFYNEQFF
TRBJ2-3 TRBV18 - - TGTGCCAGCTCATTGATAGGCGACAGGGAGGCGGCTACGCAGTATTTT CASSLIGDREAATQYF
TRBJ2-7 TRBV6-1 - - TGTGCCAGCAGTGAACAGGGGCAGGGCGAGCAGTACTTC CASSEQGQGEQYF
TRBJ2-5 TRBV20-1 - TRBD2 TGCAGTGCTAGTCCTGTAGCGGGGATAGCAGAGACCCAGTACTTC CSASPVAGIAETQYF